Shown below are 5 T cell receptor beta chains from a single sample sequenced in a study of T cell responses to AZD1222 COVID-19 vaccine. The method was immunoSEQ multiplex PCR; TCRdb's version includes in-frame clones alone and lacks a portion of them. The table shows under 150,000 clones, with around 90% occurring only once. Here the sequenced sample was peripheral blood, taken on day 0 of AZD1222 vaccination. Source of these receptors: an adult in good health.

The chain uses TRBV5-5 and TRBJ1-2, with a tentative D call TRBD1 (5 bases). Deletions cut 2 bases from V and 0 bases from J, with 11 bases between. Germline CDR1 is SGHKS and CDR2 is YYEKEE (reference sequence). The CDR3 loop spans 15 amino acids. CDR3 residues: CASSLNPGPNYGYTF. The CDR3 DNA reads as TGTGCCAGCAGCTTAAATCCGGGGCCTAACTATGGCTACACCTTC.

The V gene is TRBV2, the J gene TRBJ2-5; 12 nucleotides agree with TRBD1. Germline CDR1 and CDR2: SNHLY and FYNNEI. The V segment lost 5 bases and the J segment 4 bases; nucleotides outside the gene matches: 2. CDR3 length: 14 residues. The CDR3 DNA reads TGTGCCAGCAGTAGGGACAGGGGGCGAGAGACCCAGTACTTC. Its protein is CASSRDRGRETQYF.

This chain uses TRBV4-1 with TRBJ1-1; 7 nucleotides line up with TRBD1. The J segment lost 0 bases and the V segment lost 0 bases, leaving 4 bases of the junction unmatched. CDR3 length equals 16 residues. From germline, CDR1 is MGHRA and CDR2 YSYEKL. DNA for the CDR3: TGCGCCAGCAGCCAAGATCGAGGGGGCGTGAACACTGAAGCTTTCTTT. This gives the protein CASSQDRGGVNTEAFF.

The chain links TRBV12-5 to TRBJ2-1; 11 nucleotides match TRBD2. J was trimmed by 3 bases and V by 0 bases; bases with no gene match: 4. The germline V gene has CDR1 LGHNT and CDR2 FRNRAP. The CDR3 contains 17 residues. The DNA of the CDR3 is TGTGCTAGTGGTTTGGTACTAGCGGGAGCGGTCTACAATGAGCAGTTCTTC. It specifies CASGLVLAGAVYNEQFF. Full variable domain (rest looked up from reference TRBV12-5 and TRBJ2-1): DARVTQTPRHKVTEMGQEVTMRCQPILGHNTVFWYRQTMMQGLELLAYFRNRAPLDDSGMPKDRFSAEMPDATLATLKIQPSEPRDSAVYFCASGLVLAGAVYNEQFFGPGTRLTVL.

The rearrangement uses TRBV4-1 and TRBJ2-3; 15 positions agree with TRBD2. J gave up 5 bases and V 3 bases, and 6 bases lay outside the gene matches. There are 17 residues in the CDR3. The V gene's germline CDR1 is MGHRA and CDR2 YSYEKL. The DNA for the CDR3 is TGCGCCAGCAGCCATTATGGACTAGCGGGAGGGAAAGATACGCAGTATTTT. This codes for CASSHYGLAGGKDTQYF.